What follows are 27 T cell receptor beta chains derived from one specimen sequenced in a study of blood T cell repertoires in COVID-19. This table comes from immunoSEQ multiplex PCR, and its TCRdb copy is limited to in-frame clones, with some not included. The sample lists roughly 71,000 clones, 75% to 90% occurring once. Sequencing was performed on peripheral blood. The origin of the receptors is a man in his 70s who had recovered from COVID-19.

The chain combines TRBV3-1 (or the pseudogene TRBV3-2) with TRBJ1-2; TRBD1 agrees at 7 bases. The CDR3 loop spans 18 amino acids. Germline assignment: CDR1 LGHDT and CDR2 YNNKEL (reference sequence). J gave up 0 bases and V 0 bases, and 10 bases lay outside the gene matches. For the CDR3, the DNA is TGTGCCAGCAGCCAAGATTACGGGGTAGGGGGCACTAACTATGGCTACACCTTC. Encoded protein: CASSQDYGVGGTNYGYTF.

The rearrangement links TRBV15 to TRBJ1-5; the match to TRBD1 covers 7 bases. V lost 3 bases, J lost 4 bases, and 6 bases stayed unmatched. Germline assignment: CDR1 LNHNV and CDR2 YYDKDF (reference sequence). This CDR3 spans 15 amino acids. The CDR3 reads CATSSRDSVNQPQHF. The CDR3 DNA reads TGTGCCACCAGCAGCCGGGACAGCGTGAATCAGCCCCAGCATTTT. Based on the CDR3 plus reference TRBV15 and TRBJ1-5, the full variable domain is DAMVIQNPRYQVTQFGKPVTLSCSQTLNHNVMYWYQQKSSQAPKLLFHYYDKDFNNEADTPDNFQSRRPNTSFCFLDIRSPGLGDTAMYLCATSSRDSVNQPQHFGDGTRLSIL.

In DNA form, the CDR3 reads TGTGCCAGCAGCCGACAGGGGACGAACACTGAAGCTTTCTTT. This sequence encodes CASSRQGTNTEAFF. This sequence joins TRBV3-1 (or the pseudogene TRBV3-2) and TRBJ1-1; 8 nucleotides match TRBD1. Germline trimming cut 4 bases from V and 1 base from J; bases unmatched to any gene: 2. CDR1 is LGHDT, CDR2 YNNKEL, per germline (reference sequence). The length of the CDR3 is 14 residues.

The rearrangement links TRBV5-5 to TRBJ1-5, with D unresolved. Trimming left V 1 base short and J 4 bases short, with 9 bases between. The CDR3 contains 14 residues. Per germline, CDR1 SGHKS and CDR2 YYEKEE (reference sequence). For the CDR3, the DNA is TGTGCCAGCAGCTTGAGGTACGGGAATCAGCCCCAGCATTTT. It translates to CASSLRYGNQPQHF. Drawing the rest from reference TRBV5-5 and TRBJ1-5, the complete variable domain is DAGVTQSPTHLIKTRGQQVTLRCSPISGHKSVSWYQQVLGQGPQFIFQYYEKEERGRGNFPDRFSARQFPNYSSELNVNALLLGDSALYLCASSLRYGNQPQHFGDGTRLSIL.

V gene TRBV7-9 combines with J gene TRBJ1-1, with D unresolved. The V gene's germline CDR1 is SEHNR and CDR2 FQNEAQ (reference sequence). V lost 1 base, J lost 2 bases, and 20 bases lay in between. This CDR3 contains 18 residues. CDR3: CASSLGRLGRLVNTEAFF. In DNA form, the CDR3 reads TGTGCCAGCAGCTTAGGAAGGTTAGGCAGGTTGGTCAACACTGAAGCTTTCTTT.

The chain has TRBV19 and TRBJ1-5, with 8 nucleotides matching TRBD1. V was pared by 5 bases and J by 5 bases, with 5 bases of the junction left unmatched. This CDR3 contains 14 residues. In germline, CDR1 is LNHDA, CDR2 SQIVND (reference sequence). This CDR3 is CASSGDRSYQPQHF. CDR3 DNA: TGTGCCAGTAGTGGGGACAGGAGTTATCAGCCCCAGCATTTT. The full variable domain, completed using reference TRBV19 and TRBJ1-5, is DGGITQSPKYLFRKEGQNVTLSCEQNLNHDAMYWYRQDPGQGLRLIYYSQIVNDFQKGDIAEGYSVSREKKESFPLTVTSAQKNPTAFYLCASSGDRSYQPQHFGDGTRLSIL.

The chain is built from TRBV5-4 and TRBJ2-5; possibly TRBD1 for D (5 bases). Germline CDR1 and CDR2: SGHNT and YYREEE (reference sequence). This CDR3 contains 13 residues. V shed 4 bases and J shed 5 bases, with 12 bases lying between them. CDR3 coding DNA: TGTGCCAGCAGCGGGCAGGGTAGGGAGACCCAGTACTTC. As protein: CASSGQGRETQYF. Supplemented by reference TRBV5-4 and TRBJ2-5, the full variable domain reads ETGVTQSPTHLIKTRGQQVTLRCSSQSGHNTVSWYQQALGQGPQFIFQYYREEENGRGNFPPRFSGLQFPNYSSELNVNALELDDSALYLCASSGQGRETQYFGPGTRLLVL.

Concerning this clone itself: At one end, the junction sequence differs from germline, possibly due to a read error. The CDR3 bases are TGTGCCAGCAGTTTAGCTACTAGATACATCGGGTTC. This encodes CASSLATRYIGF. J is TRBJ2-7 and V is TRBV12-3 or TRBV12-4; D might be TRBD2 (5 bases). The CDR3 is 12 residues long.

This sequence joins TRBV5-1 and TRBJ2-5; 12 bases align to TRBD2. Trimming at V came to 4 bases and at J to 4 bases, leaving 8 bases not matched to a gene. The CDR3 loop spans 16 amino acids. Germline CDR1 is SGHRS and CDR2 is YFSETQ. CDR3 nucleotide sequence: TGCGCCAGCAGCCTGGGACTAGCGGGCGGGATAGAGACCCAGTACTTC. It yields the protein CASSLGLAGGIETQYF.

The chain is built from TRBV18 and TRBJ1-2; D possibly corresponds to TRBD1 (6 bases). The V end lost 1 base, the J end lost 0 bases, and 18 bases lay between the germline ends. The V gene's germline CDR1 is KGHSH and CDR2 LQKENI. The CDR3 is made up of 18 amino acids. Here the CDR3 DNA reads TGTGCCAGCTCACCACGGGGGGGCCTGGGGGACTCTAACTATGGCTACACCTTC. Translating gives CASSPRGGLGDSNYGYTF.

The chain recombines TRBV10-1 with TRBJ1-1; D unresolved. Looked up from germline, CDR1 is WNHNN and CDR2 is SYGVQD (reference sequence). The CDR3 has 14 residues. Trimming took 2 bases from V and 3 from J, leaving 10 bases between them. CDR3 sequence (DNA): TGCGCCAGCAGTGAGCCGAGGAAAGACACTGAAGCTTTCTTT. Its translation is CASSEPRKDTEAFF.

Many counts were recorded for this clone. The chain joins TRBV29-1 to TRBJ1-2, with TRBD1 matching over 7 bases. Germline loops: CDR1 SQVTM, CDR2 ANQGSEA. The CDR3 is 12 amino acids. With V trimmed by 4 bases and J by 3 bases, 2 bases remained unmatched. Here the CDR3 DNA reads TGCAGCGTTGCTGACAGGGACTATGGCTACACCTTC. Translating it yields CSVADRDYGYTF.

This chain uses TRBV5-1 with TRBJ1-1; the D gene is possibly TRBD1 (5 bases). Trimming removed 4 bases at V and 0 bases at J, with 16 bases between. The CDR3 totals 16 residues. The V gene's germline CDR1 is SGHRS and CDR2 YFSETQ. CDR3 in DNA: TGCGCCAGCAGCCCCGGCTGGACAAGGATGAACACTGAAGCTTTCTTT. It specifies CASSPGWTRMNTEAFF.

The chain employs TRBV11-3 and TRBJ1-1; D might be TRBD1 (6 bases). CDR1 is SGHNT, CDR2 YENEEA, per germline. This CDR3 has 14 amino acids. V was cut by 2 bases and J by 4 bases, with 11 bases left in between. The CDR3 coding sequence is TGTGCCAGCAGCTTATCCGCAGGGGTCACTGAAGCTTTCTTT. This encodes CASSLSAGVTEAFF.

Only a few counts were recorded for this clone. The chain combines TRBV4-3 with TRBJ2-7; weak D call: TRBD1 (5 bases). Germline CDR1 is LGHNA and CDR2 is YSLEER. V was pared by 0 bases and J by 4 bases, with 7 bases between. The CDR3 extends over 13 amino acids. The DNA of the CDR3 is TGCGCCAGCAGCCAAGACAAGGGGTACGAGCAGTACTTC. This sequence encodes CASSQDKGYEQYF.

CDR3 nucleotide sequence: TGTGCCAGCAGTATTACGACAGGGCATCAGCCCCAGCATTTT. Amino acid sequence: CASSITTGHQPQHF. This chain links TRBV28 with TRBJ1-5; 7 bases are shared with TRBD1. Trimming at V came to 5 bases and at J to 5 bases, leaving 6 bases not matched to a gene. The CDR3 runs 14 residues. CDR1 is MDHEN and CDR2 is SYDVKM in the germline V gene.

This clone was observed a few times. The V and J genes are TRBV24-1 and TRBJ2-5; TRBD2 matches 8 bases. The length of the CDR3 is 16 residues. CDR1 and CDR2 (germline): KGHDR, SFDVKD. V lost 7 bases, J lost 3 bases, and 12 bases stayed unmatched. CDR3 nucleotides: TGTGCCACCAGCCCCTGGGGCGGGAGGCCAGAAGAGACCCAGTACTTC. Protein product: CATSPWGGRPEETQYF.

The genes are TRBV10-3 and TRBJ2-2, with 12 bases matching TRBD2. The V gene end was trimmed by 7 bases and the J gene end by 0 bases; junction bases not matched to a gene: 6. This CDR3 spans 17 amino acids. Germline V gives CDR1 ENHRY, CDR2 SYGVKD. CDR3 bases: TGTGCCATCAAAAGGGGACTAGCGGGTCCGAACACCGGGGAGCTGTTTTTT. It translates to CAIKRGLAGPNTGELFF.

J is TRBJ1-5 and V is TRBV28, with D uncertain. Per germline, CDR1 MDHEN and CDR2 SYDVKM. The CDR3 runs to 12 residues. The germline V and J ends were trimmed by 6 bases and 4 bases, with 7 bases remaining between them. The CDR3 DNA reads TGTGCCAGCAGGTTGTATAATCAGCCCCAGCATTTT. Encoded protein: CASRLYNQPQHF.

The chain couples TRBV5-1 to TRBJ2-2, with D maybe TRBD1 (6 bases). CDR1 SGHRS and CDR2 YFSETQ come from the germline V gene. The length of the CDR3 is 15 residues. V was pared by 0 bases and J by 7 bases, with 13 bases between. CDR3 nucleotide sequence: TGCGCCAGCAGCTTGGGAACAGGGACGGGCGGGGAGCTGTTTTTT. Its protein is CASSLGTGTGGELFF.

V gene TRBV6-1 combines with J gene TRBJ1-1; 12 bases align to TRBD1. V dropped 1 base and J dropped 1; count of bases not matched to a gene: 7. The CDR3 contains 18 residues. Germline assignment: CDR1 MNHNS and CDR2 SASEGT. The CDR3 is CASSEEWGTGGANTEAFF. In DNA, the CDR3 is TGTGCCAGCAGTGAAGAGTGGGGGACAGGGGGCGCGAACACTGAAGCTTTCTTT.

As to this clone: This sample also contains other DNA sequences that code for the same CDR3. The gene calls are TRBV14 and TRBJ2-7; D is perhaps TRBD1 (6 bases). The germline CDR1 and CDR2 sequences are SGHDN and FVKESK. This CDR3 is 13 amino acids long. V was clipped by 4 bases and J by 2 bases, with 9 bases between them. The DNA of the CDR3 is TGTGCCAGCAGCCGGACAGTCCCCTACGAGCAGTACTTC. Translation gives CASSRTVPYEQYF.

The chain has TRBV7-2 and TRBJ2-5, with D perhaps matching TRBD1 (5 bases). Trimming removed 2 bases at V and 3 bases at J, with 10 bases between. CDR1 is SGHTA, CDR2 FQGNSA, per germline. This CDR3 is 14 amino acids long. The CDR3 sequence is CASSLSPREETQYF. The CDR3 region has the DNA TGTGCCAGCAGCTTATCCCCCAGGGAAGAGACCCAGTACTTC.

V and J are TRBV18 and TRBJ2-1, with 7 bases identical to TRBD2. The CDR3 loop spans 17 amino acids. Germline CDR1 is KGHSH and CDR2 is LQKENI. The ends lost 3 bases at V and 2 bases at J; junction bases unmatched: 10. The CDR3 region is CASSPTYGRKTYNEQFF. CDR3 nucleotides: TGTGCCAGCTCACCTACGTACGGGAGGAAAACCTACAATGAGCAGTTCTTC.

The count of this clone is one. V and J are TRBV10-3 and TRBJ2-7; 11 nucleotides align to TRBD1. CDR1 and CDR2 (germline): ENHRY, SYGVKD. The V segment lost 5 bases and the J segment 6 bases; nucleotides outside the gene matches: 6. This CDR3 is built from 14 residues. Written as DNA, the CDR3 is TGTGCCATCAGTCCCGGGACAGGGGGTTCCGAGCAGTACTTC. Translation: CAISPGTGGSEQYF.

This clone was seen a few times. The CDR3 is CASRPIWGAEAFF. The CDR3, as DNA: TGTGCCAGCAGACCCATCTGGGGGGCTGAAGCTTTCTTT. This chain links TRBV12-3 or TRBV12-4 with TRBJ1-1; perhaps TRBD1 as D (5 bases). CDR3 length: 13 amino acids. V was clipped by 6 bases and J by 6 bases, with 14 bases between them.

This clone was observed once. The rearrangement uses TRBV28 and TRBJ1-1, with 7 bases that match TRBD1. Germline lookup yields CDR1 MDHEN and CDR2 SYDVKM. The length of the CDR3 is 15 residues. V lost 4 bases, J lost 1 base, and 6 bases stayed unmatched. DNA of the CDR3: TGTGCCAGCAGTTCCAGGACAGGACCGAACACTGAAGCTTTCTTT. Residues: CASSSRTGPNTEAFF.